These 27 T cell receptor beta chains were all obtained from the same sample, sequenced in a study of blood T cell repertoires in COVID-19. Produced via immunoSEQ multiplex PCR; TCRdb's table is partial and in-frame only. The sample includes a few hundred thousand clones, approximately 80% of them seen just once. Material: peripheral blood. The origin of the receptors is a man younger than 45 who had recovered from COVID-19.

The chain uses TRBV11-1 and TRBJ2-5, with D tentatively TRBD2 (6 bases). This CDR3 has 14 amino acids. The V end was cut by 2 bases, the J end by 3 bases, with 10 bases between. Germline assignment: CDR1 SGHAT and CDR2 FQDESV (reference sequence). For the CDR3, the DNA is TGTGCCAGCAGCTTATCCGGGGGTGAAGAGACCCAGTACTTC. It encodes CASSLSGGEETQYF.

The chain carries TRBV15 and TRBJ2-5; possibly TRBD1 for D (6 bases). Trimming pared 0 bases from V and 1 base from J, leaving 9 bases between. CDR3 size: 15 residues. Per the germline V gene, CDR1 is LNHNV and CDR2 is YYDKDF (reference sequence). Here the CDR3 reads CATSRDRGVQETQYF. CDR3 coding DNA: TGTGCCACCAGCAGAGACAGGGGAGTCCAAGAGACCCAGTACTTC.

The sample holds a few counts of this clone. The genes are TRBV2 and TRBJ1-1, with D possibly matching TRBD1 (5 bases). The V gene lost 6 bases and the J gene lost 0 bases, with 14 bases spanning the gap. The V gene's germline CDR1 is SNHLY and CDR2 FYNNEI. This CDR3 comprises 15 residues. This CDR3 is CASRLGRDLNTEAFF. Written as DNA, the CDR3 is TGTGCCAGCAGATTAGGACGGGACTTGAACACTGAAGCTTTCTTT.

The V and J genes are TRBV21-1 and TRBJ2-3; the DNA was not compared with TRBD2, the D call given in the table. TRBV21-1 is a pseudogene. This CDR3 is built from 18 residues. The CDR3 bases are TGTGCCAGCAGAACCGGGACTAGCGGGGGAGCTCAAACAGATACGCAGTATTTT. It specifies CASRTGTSGGAQTDTQYF.

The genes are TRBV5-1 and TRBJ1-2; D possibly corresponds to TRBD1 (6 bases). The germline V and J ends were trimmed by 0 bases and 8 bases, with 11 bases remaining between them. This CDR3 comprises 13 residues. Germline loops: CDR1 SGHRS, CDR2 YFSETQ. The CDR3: CASSLEAGVGYTF. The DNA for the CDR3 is TGCGCCAGCAGCTTGGAGGCAGGGGTCGGCTACACCTTC.

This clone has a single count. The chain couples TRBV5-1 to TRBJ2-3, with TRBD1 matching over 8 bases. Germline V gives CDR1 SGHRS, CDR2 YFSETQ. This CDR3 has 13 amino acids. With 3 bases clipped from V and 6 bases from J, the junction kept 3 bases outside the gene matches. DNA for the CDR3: TGCGCCAGCAGCTGGACAGGGATGGATACGCAGTATTTT. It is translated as CASSWTGMDTQYF.

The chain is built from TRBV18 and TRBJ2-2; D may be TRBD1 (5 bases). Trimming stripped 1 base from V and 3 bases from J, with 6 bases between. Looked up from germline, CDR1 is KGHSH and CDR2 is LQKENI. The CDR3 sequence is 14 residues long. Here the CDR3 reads CASSPQTDTGELFF. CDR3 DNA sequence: TGTGCCAGCTCACCACAGACAGACACCGGGGAGCTGTTTTTT.

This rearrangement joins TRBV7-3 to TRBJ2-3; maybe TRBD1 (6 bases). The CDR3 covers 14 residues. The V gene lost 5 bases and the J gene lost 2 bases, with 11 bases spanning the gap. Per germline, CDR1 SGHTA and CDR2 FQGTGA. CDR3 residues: CASSPQGTTDTQYF. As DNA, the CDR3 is TGTGCCAGCAGCCCCCAGGGGACCACAGATACGCAGTATTTT.

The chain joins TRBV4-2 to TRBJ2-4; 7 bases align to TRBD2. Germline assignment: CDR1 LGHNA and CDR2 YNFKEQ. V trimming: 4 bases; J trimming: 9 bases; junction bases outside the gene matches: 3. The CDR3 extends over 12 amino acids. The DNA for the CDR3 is TGTGCCAGCAGCCTCGAGCGGGGCATTCAGTACTTC. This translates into CASSLERGIQYF.

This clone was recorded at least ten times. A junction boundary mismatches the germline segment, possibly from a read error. CDR3 in amino acids: CASSGILTGLHSMVF. As DNA, the CDR3 is TGTGCCAGCAGCGGCATACTAACAGGGCTCCACTCAATGGTCTTT. This chain connects TRBV2 to TRBJ1-1; weak D call: TRBD1 (6 bases). Germline V gives CDR1 SNHLY, CDR2 FYNNEI. The CDR3 totals 15 residues.

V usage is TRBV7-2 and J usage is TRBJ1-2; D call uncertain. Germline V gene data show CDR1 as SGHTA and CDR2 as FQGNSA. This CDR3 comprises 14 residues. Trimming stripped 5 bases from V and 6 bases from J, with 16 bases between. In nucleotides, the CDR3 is TGTGCCAGCAGCCCACTAGTTGGAGAGAATGGCTACACCTTC. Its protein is CASSPLVGENGYTF.

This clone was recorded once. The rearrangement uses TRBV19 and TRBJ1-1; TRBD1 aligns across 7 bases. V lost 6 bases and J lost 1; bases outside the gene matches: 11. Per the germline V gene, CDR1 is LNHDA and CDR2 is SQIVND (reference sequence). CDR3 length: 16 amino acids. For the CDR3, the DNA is TGTGCCAGTAGACCCATACAGGGGACTGGGAACACTGAAGCTTTCTTT. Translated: CASRPIQGTGNTEAFF.

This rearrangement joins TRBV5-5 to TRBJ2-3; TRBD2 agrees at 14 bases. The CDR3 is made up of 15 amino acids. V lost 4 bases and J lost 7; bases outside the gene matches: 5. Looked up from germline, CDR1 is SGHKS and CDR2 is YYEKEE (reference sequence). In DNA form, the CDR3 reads TGTGCCAGCAGCAGGGGGACTAGCGGGGGCAATACGCAGTATTTT. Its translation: CASSRGTSGGNTQYF.

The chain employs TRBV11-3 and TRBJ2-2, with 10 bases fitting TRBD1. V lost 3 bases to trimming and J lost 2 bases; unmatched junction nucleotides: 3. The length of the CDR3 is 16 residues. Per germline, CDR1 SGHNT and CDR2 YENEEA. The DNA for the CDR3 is TGTGCCAGCAGCTTGACAGGGGGCCGCAACACCGGGGAGCTGTTTTTT. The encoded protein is CASSLTGGRNTGELFF.

CDR3 loop: CASSNQARVDEQFF. The CDR3 DNA reads as TGTGCCAGCAGCAACCAGGCCAGGGTCGATGAGCAGTTCTTC. This chain uses TRBV11-2 with TRBJ2-1, with a weak D call TRBD1 (5 bases). The V gene lost 5 bases and the J gene lost 8 bases, with 16 bases spanning the gap. The CDR3 contains 14 residues. Germline V lookup: CDR1 SGHAT, CDR2 FQNNGV.

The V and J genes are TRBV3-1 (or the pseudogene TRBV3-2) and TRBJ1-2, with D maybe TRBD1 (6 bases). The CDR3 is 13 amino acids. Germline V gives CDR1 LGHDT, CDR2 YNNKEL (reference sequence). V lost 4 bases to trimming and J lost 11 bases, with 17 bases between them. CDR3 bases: TGTGCCAGCAGCCCGACAGGAGGTCTGGGATACACCTTC. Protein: CASSPTGGLGYTF.

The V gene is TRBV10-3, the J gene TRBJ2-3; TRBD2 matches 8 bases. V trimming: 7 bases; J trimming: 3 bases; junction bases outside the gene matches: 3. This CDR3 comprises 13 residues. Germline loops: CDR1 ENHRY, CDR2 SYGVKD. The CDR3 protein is CAITPGGTDTQYF. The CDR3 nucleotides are TGTGCCATCACCCCGGGGGGGACAGATACGCAGTATTTT.

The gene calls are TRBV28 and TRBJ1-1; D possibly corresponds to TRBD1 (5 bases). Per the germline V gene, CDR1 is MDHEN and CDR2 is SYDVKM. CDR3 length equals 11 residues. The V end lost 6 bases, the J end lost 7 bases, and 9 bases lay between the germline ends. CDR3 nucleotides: TGTGCCAGCAGGTACAGGTTTGAAGCTTTCTTT. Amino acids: CASRYRFEAFF.

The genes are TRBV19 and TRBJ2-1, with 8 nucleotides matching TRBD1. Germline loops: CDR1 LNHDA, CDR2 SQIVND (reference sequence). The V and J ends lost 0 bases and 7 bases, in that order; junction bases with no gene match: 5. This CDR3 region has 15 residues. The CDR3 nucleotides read TGTGCCAGTAGTATAGATATGGGACAGGCGAATGAGCAGTTCTTC. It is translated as CASSIDMGQANEQFF.

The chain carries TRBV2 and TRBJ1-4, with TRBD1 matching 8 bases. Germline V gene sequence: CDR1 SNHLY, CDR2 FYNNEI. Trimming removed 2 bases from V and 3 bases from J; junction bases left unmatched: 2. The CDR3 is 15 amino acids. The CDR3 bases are TGTGCCAGCAGTGAACAGGGGGCTGCTAATGAAAAACTGTTTTTT. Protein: CASSEQGAANEKLFF. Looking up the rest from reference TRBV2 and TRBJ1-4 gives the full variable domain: EPEVTQTPSHQVTQMGQEVILRCVPISNHLYFYWYRQILGQKVEFLVSFYNNEISEKSEIFDDQFSVERPDGSNFTLKIRSTKLEDSAMYFCASSEQGAANEKLFFGSGTQLSVL.

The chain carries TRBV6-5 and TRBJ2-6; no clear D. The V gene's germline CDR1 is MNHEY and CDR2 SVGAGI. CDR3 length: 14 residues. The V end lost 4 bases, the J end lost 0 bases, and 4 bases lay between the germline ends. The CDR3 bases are TGTGCCAGCAGTTCTGTCTCTGGGGCCAACGTCCTGACTTTC. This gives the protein CASSSVSGANVLTF.

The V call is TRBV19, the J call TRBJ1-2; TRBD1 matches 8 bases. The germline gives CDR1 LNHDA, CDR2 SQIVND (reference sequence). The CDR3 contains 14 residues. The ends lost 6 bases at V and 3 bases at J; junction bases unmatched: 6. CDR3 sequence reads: CASRGTGRDYGYTF. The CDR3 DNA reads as TGTGCCAGTAGGGGGACAGGAAGAGACTATGGCTACACCTTC.

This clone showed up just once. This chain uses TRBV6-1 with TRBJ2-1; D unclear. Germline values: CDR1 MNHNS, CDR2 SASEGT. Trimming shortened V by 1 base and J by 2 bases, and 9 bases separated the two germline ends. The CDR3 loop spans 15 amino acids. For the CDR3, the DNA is TGTGCCAGCAGTGAAGGCGCGGCCCCCTACAATGAGCAGTTCTTC. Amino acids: CASSEGAAPYNEQFF.

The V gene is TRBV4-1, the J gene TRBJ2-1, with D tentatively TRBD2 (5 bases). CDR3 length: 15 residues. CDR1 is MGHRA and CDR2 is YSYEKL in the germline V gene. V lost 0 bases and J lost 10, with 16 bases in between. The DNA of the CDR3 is TGCGCCAGCAGCCAAGAAGGGAGAGGGCTTGAAGAGCAGTTCTTC. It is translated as CASSQEGRGLEEQFF.

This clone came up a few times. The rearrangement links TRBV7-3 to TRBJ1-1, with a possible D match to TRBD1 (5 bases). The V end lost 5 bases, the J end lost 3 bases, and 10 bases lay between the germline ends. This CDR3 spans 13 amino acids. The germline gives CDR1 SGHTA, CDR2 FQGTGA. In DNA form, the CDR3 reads TGTGCCAGCAGCCCAGGGTTGGACACTGAAGCTTTCTTT. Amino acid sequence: CASSPGLDTEAFF. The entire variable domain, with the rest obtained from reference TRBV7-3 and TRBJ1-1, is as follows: GAGVSQTPSNKVTEKGKYVELRCDPISGHTALYWYRQSLGQGPEFLIYFQGTGAADDSGLPNDRFFAVRPEGSVSTLKIQRTERGDSAVYLCASSPGLDTEAFFGQGTRLTVV.

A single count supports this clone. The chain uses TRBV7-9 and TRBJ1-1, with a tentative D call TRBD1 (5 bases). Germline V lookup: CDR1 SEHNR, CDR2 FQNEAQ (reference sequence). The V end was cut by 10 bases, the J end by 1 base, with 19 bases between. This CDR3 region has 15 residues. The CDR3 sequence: CAIAGPARGNTEAFF. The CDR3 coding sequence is TGTGCCATCGCAGGGCCCGCGCGGGGGAACACTGAAGCTTTCTTT.

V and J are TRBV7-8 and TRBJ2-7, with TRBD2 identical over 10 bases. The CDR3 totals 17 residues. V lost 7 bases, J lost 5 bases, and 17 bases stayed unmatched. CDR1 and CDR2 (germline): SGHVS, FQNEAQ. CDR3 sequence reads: CASTNLRGSGGAHEQYF. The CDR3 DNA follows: TGTGCCAGCACCAACCTGAGGGGAAGCGGGGGGGCCCACGAGCAGTACTTC.